Listed here are 26 T cell receptor beta chains from one sample, sequenced in a study of T-cell reconstitution after alpha-beta-depleted transplantation in children (dated by TCRdb to the mid-2010s). The method behind the library was PCR. Instrument on record: Illumina HiSeq 2500. TCR libraries were prepared with molecular barcoding, using unique molecular identifiers to normalize TCRbeta repertoire quantification. TCRdb reanalyzed the raw reads on its own, using fastp at Q25 for trimming and MiXCR for clone calling, and kept in-frame beta chains. Records with the same CDR3 protein are collapsed into one entry carrying the most frequent genes and DNA. Counted in this sample were about 640,000 distinct CDR3 sequences; 15% to 20% of them appeared once. The ten largest clones represent about 1.1% of the sample. The sequencing here drew on PBMCs from the stem cell graft donor, taken from the stem cell graft. The receptors come from a human donor who donated a stem cell graft to a child with acute myeloid leukemia.

This chain joins TRBV4-3 and TRBJ2-7, with 9 bases matching TRBD2. Germline values: CDR1 LGHNA, CDR2 YSLEER. The CDR3 extends over 16 amino acids. V shed 6 bases and J 4 bases; nucleotides not matched to a gene: 13. The CDR3 nucleotides read TGCGCCAGCAGTCCTGATCGCGGGGGGGTCCTATACGAGCAGTACTTC. Protein sequence: CASSPDRGGVLYEQYF.

CDR3 sequence (DNA): TGTGCCAGCAGCACACAGGGAGGGGTGAACACTGAAGCTTTCTTT. It codes for CASSTQGGVNTEAFF. The genes are TRBV7-9 and TRBJ1-1, with D possibly TRBD1 on 6 matching bases. The germline V gene encodes CDR1 SEHNR and CDR2 FQNEAQ (reference sequence). CDR3 length: 15 residues. V was cut by 5 bases and J by 0 bases, with 13 bases left in between.

This clonotype showed up many times. The chain links TRBV27 to TRBJ2-1; 10 bases map to TRBD2. The CDR3 spans 17 residues. The ends lost 3 bases at V and 0 bases at J; junction bases unmatched: 5. Germline V CDR1 and CDR2: MNHEY, SMNVEV (reference sequence). For the CDR3, the DNA is TGTGCCAGCAGTTTTACTAGCGGGGCCATCTCCTACAATGAGCAGTTCTTC. Translated: CASSFTSGAISYNEQFF.

In this sample, this clonotype turned up many times. The chain joins TRBV27 to TRBJ2-7; 8 nucleotides line up with TRBD2. The germline gives CDR1 MNHEY, CDR2 SMNVEV (reference sequence). This CDR3 region has 14 residues. The V segment lost 2 bases and the J segment 3 bases; nucleotides outside the gene matches: 3. CDR3 sequence: CASSLVAGSYEQYF. DNA for the CDR3: TGTGCCAGCAGTTTAGTAGCGGGGAGCTACGAGCAGTACTTC.

The chain employs TRBV7-2 and TRBJ1-6; 7 bases map to TRBD1. V shed 2 bases and J 10 bases; nucleotides not matched to a gene: 2. The CDR3 length is 13 residues. Looked up from germline, CDR1 is SGHTA and CDR2 is FQGNSA. CDR3 bases: TGTGCCAGCAGCTTACAGGGGGACTCACCCCTCCACTTT. This gives the protein CASSLQGDSPLHF.

The chain recombines TRBV6-2 or TRBV6-3 with TRBJ1-1; no reliable D call. V lost 7 bases and J lost 2, with 11 bases in between. The CDR3 has 13 residues. Germline CDR1 and CDR2: MNHEY and SVGEGT. DNA of the CDR3: TGTGCCAGCAACTTGGACGTAAACACTGAAGCTTTCTTT. Translated: CASNLDVNTEAFF.

The sample holds a few counts of this clonotype. CDR3 in amino acids: CASSFRTGGASNEQFF. The CDR3 coding sequence is TGCGCCAGCAGCTTCCGGACAGGGGGCGCCTCCAATGAGCAGTTCTTC. V is TRBV5-1 and J is TRBJ2-1; TRBD1 matches at 11 bases. The CDR3 is 16 residues long. The germline V gene encodes CDR1 SGHRS and CDR2 YFSETQ. V was pared by 2 bases and J by 6 bases, with 7 bases of the junction left unmatched.

The rearrangement uses TRBV6-5 and TRBJ1-1; the match to TRBD1 covers 10 bases. The CDR3 consists of 15 residues. V shed 5 bases, J shed 3 bases, and the junction held 6 bases outside the gene matches. Per germline, CDR1 MNHEY and CDR2 SVGAGI. As DNA, the CDR3 is TGTGCCAGCAGTACGGGACAGGGGTGGGACACTGAAGCTTTCTTT. Its translation: CASSTGQGWDTEAFF.

The J gene is TRBJ1-2, the V gene TRBV7-9; possibly TRBD1 for D (5 bases). The CDR3 runs 16 residues. Trimming cost V 1 base and J 4 bases, with 16 bases left between them. The germline gives CDR1 SEHNR, CDR2 FQNEAQ (reference sequence). CDR3 in amino acids: CASSLVGGVGSYGYTF. The CDR3 region has the DNA TGTGCCAGCAGCTTAGTCGGGGGTGTTGGTAGCTATGGCTACACCTTC.

About this clonotype: Possible read error: a much larger clone is one base away. The genes are TRBV20-1 and TRBJ1-2; tentative D call: TRBD1 (5 bases). This CDR3 region has 14 residues. Germline V gives CDR1 DFQATT, CDR2 SNEGSKA (reference sequence). Trimming pared 6 bases from V and 7 bases from J, leaving 21 bases between. In DNA form, the CDR3 reads TGCAGTGCGGAAACCCGGGACGCAGGCGTTGGCTACACCTTC. Amino acid sequence: CSAETRDAGVGYTF.

CDR3 coding DNA: TGTGCCACCAGCAGAGAAAGCCTAATATATGGCTACACCTTC. The encoded protein is CATSRESLIYGYTF. The chain carries TRBV15 and TRBJ1-2; D remains unclear. The V gene's germline CDR1 is LNHNV and CDR2 YYDKDF (reference sequence). CDR3 length: 14 residues. V was clipped by 0 bases and J by 5 bases, with 10 bases between them.

This clonotype has ten or more counts. This chain connects TRBV12-3 or TRBV12-4 to TRBJ2-7, with TRBD1 matching over 9 bases. V dropped 5 bases and J dropped 0; count of bases not matched to a gene: 5. This CDR3 comprises 15 residues. The CDR3 DNA follows: TGTGCCAGCAGTCTGGGGACAGGGAGCTCCTACGAGCAGTACTTC. It is translated as CASSLGTGSSYEQYF.

This clonotype was recorded many times. The chain has TRBV15 and TRBJ1-1; possible D gene TRBD1, 6 bases. Germline assignment: CDR1 LNHNV and CDR2 YYDKDF (reference sequence). The CDR3 totals 11 residues. V was shortened by 11 bases and J by 7 bases, with 14 bases between the two germline ends. The CDR3 bases are TGTGCCGTGGGTCAGGGGATTGAAGCTTTCTTT. Its translation is CAVGQGIEAFF.

The chain employs TRBV12-3 or TRBV12-4 and TRBJ1-1; a possible D gene is TRBD1 (6 bases). Deletions cut 4 bases from V and 0 bases from J, with 18 bases between. The CDR3 runs 17 residues. Here the CDR3 DNA reads TGTGCCAGCAGTTCGGGTAGGGGGGGGGTCATGAACACTGAAGCTTTCTTT. Translating it yields CASSSGRGGVMNTEAFF.

Many counts were recorded for this clonotype. The chain is built from TRBV29-1 and TRBJ1-1; D may be TRBD1 (6 bases). The germline gives CDR1 SQVTM, CDR2 ANQGSEA. V was trimmed by 2 bases and J by 3 bases, leaving 10 bases between them. The CDR3 loop spans 13 amino acids. The CDR3 DNA follows: TGCAGCGTTGAAAATACAGGGTACACTGAAGCTTTCTTT. It is translated as CSVENTGYTEAFF.

This rearrangement joins TRBV24-1 to TRBJ1-1; D uncertain. Deletions cut 2 bases from V and 2 bases from J, with 5 bases between. The CDR3 contains 13 residues. Germline CDR1 is KGHDR and CDR2 is SFDVKD. The CDR3 region has the DNA TGTGCCACCAGTGATTCCCCCAACACTGAAGCTTTCTTT. It translates to CATSDSPNTEAFF.

This clonotype was counted many times. The chain employs TRBV20-1 and TRBJ1-5, with D possibly matching TRBD1 (5 bases). Trimming pared 2 bases from V and 0 bases from J, leaving 11 bases between. Germline CDR1 reads DFQATT; CDR2 reads SNEGSKA (reference sequence). The length of the CDR3 is 15 residues. Here the CDR3 DNA reads TGCAGTGCTAGACCCAGGGAATATAGCAATCAGCCCCAGCATTTT. Protein: CSARPREYSNQPQHF.

This chain uses TRBV12-3 or TRBV12-4 with TRBJ2-3, with D perhaps TRBD2 (6 bases). The CDR3 is 15 amino acids. V shed 5 bases and J shed 2 bases, with 14 bases lying between them. The CDR3 here is CASSPSAGHTDTQYF. CDR3 sequence (DNA): TGTGCCAGCAGTCCCTCCGCGGGGCACACAGATACGCAGTATTTT.

V usage is TRBV20-1 and J usage is TRBJ1-6; D unclear. Germline V gene data show CDR1 as DFQATT and CDR2 as SNEGSKA (reference sequence). The CDR3 covers 14 residues. V lost 2 bases to trimming and J lost 15 bases, with 20 bases between them. DNA for the CDR3: TGCAGTGCTAGATCGGGCCTAGAGGCGGCTAGCCTCCACTTT. Translated: CSARSGLEAASLHF.

Many counts were recorded for this clonotype. The rearrangement joins TRBV6-5 to TRBJ2-1, with 8 nucleotides matching TRBD2. This CDR3 has 15 residues. Germline CDR1 MNHEY, CDR2 SVGAGI. Unmatched junction bases numbered 8, after V lost 2 bases and J lost 8 bases. Here the CDR3 reads CASSYGLAEGDEQFF. The CDR3, as DNA: TGTGCCAGCAGTTACGGACTAGCCGAGGGGGATGAGCAGTTCTTC.

This chain joins TRBV6-4 and TRBJ2-3; maybe TRBD1 (6 bases). Trimming stripped 0 bases from V and 2 bases from J, with 9 bases between. This CDR3 is built from 15 residues. Germline V gene sequence: CDR1 MRHNA, CDR2 SNTAGT. Here the CDR3 DNA reads TGTGCCAGCAGTGACTCTCAGGGGCCCACAGATACGCAGTATTTT. Protein sequence: CASSDSQGPTDTQYF.

In its sample, this clonotype was seen many times. The rearrangement links TRBV4-3 to TRBJ2-7, with 8 positions matching TRBD1. Germline CDR1 LGHNA, CDR2 YSLEER. Trimming removed 1 base from V and 3 bases from J; junction bases left unmatched: 5. The CDR3 has 15 residues. CDR3 coding DNA: TGCGCCAGCAGCCAAGGGACAGGGATACTCTACGAGCAGTACTTC. This translates into CASSQGTGILYEQYF.

The chain links TRBV20-1 to TRBJ1-4; D unresolved. The V and J ends lost 2 bases and 6 bases respectively, with 19 bases between them. The CDR3 contains 16 residues. Looked up from germline, CDR1 is DFQATT and CDR2 is SNEGSKA (reference sequence). The CDR3 loop is CSARLYGGPGDEKLFF. CDR3 coding DNA: TGCAGTGCTAGATTGTACGGCGGCCCAGGAGATGAAAAACTGTTTTTT.

This clonotype was seen a few times. The J gene is TRBJ2-7, the V gene TRBV20-1, with 7 bases that match TRBD1. CDR1 and CDR2 from the germline V gene are DFQATT and SNEGSKA (reference sequence). The junction had 14 bases not matched to a gene; V was cut back by 6 bases and J by 0 bases. The CDR3 runs to 16 residues. CDR3 coding DNA: TGCAGTGCCATCGGCTACAGGGGTCCCCTCTCCTACGAGCAGTACTTC. Translation: CSAIGYRGPLSYEQYF.

This rearrangement joins TRBV11-3 to TRBJ2-7, with 7 bases fitting TRBD1. The CDR3 totals 15 residues. J lost 2 bases, V lost 4 bases, and 8 bases had no gene match. Germline-derived CDR1 and CDR2 are SGHNT and YENEEA. Here the CDR3 reads CASSSRRQGTYEQYF. In DNA, the CDR3 is TGTGCCAGCAGCTCGCGACGACAGGGCACCTACGAGCAGTACTTC.

The chain uses TRBV7-8 and TRBJ2-5, with unresolved D. The CDR3 consists of 13 residues. Germline V gene sequence: CDR1 SGHVS, CDR2 FQNEAQ. V lost 6 bases and J lost 5, with 13 bases in between. CDR3 in DNA: TGTGCCAGCAGAAGCGACCCCCGTGAGACCCAGTACTTC. Its protein product is CASRSDPRETQYF.